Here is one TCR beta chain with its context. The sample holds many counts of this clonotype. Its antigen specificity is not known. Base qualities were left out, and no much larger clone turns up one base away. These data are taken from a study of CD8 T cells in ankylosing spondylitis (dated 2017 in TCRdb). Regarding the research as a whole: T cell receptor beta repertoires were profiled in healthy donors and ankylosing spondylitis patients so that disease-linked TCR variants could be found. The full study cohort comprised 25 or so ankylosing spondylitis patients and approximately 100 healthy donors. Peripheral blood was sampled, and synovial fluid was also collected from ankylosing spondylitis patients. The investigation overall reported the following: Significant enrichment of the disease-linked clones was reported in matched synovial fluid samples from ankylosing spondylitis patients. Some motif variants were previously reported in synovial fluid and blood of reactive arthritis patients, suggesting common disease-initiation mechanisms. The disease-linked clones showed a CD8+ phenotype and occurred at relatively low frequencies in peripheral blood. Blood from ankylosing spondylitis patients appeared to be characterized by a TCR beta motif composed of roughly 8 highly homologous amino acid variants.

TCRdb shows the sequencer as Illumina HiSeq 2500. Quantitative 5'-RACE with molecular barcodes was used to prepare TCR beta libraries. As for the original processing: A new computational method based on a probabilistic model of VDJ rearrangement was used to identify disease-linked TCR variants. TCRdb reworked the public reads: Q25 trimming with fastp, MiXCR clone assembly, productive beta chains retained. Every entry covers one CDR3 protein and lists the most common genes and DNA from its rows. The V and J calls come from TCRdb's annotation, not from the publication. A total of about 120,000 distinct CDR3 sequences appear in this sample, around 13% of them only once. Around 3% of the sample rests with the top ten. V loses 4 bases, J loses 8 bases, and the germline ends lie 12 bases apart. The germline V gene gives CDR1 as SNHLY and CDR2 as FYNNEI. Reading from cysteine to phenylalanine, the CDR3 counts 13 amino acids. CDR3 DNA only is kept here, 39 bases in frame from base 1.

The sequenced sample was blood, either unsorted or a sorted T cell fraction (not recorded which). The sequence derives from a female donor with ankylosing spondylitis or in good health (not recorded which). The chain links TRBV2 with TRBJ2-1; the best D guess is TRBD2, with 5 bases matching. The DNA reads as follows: TGTGCCAGCAGTGGGCAAAAGGAGGATGAGCAGTTCTTC. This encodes CASSGQKEDEQFF.